These 28 T cell receptor beta chains were sequenced from one sample in a study of a mutant IDH1 vaccine in newly diagnosed glioma. As to time point: week 23, last vaccination. In the vaccine, a single dose held 300 ug of the mutant IDH1 20-mer peptide, along with topical imiquimod. Repertoires were generated with immunoSEQ multiplex PCR, while TCRdb's copy carries only in-frame clones and drops some. The sample includes some 80,000 clones, approximately 85% seen only once; the top ten take approximately 0.8%. No antigen has been identified for these receptors. Sequenced here: PBMCs, sampled from a glioma patient whose treatment included an IDH1 peptide vaccine. These receptors all come from a woman aged 45 to 65 with glioma.

The V gene is TRBV27, the J gene TRBJ2-2, with 8 bases identical to TRBD2. Germline V gene lookup returns CDR1 MNHEY and CDR2 SMNVEV (reference sequence). The J segment lost 3 bases and the V segment lost 6 bases, leaving 3 bases of the junction unmatched. CDR3 length: 14 residues. Written as DNA, the CDR3 is TGTGCCAGCAGGAGCGGGAGAGACACCGGGGAGCTGTTTTTT. Translation: CASRSGRDTGELFF.

This rearrangement joins TRBV4-2 to TRBJ1-3; D remains ambiguous. With 0 bases removed from V and 0 bases from J, the gap between germline ends came to 12 bases. The CDR3 has 17 amino acids. Germline assignment: CDR1 LGHNA and CDR2 YNFKEQ. The CDR3 nucleotides read TGTGCCAGCAGCCAAGATTATGGCAGCCTCTCTGGAAACACCATATATTTT. This encodes CASSQDYGSLSGNTIYF.

The gene calls are TRBV6-5 and TRBJ1-2; D is ambiguous. Trimming took 2 bases from V and 4 from J, leaving 8 bases between them. This CDR3 is 13 amino acids long. CDR1 and CDR2 from the germline V gene are MNHEY and SVGAGI. As DNA, the CDR3 is TGTGCCAGCAGTTACAATCCCCTCTATGGCTACACCTTC. It specifies CASSYNPLYGYTF.

The gene calls are TRBV28 and TRBJ1-4; D gene unclear. Germline V gene data show CDR1 as MDHEN and CDR2 as SYDVKM. The CDR3 loop spans 13 amino acids. The V and J ends lost 9 bases and 6 bases respectively, with 14 bases between them. The CDR3 bases are TGTGCCAGTCAACGGCAGAGATATGAAAAACTGTTTTTT. Amino acids: CASQRQRYEKLFF.

This rearrangement joins TRBV4-2 to TRBJ2-7; D is unresolved. This CDR3 is 15 amino acids long. The germline V and J ends were trimmed by 1 base and 4 bases, with 14 bases remaining between them. Germline CDR1 LGHNA, CDR2 YNFKEQ. The CDR3 is CASSQGVLAEYEQYF. The CDR3 DNA is TGTGCCAGCAGCCAAGGAGTACTTGCGGAATACGAGCAGTACTTC.

This clone was detected a few times. The J gene is TRBJ1-6, the V gene TRBV7-9, with D possibly TRBD1 on 5 matching bases. CDR1 SEHNR and CDR2 FQNEAQ come from the germline V gene (reference sequence). The CDR3 has 15 residues. V lost 5 bases and J lost 8, with 16 bases in between. CDR3 protein: CASSPGPYLDSPLHF. For the CDR3, the DNA is TGTGCCAGCAGCCCGGGACCGTACCTAGATTCACCCCTCCACTTT.

This rearrangement joins TRBV1 to TRBJ2-7; the table's D call TRBD1 went unverified against the DNA. TRBV1 is listed as a pseudogene. The length of the CDR3 is 14 residues. The CDR3 DNA reads TGCACCAGCAGCCACGGACAGGGACCCTACGAGCAGTACTTC. Encoded protein: CTSSHGQGPYEQYF.

V is TRBV18 and J is TRBJ2-4; the D gene is possibly TRBD2 (6 bases). V was cut by 6 bases and J by 8 bases, with 8 bases left in between. This CDR3 spans 11 amino acids. The germline V gene encodes CDR1 KGHSH and CDR2 LQKENI. The CDR3 here is CASSREDIQYF. DNA for the CDR3: TGTGCCAGCTCCAGGGAGGACATTCAGTACTTC. Drawing the rest from reference TRBV18 and TRBJ2-4, the complete variable domain is NAGVMQNPRHLVRRRGQEARLRCSPMKGHSHVYWYRQLPEEGLKFMVYLQKENIIDESGMPKERFSAEFPKEGPSILRIQQVVRGDSAAYFCASSREDIQYFGAGTRLSVL.

This clone has more than one count but fewer than ten. The V and J genes are TRBV28 and TRBJ1-5; no clear D. The CDR3 contains 11 residues. V was trimmed by 4 bases and J by 8 bases, leaving 6 bases between them. From germline, CDR1 is MDHEN and CDR2 SYDVKM. CDR3 sequence reads: CASSSREPQHF. The DNA of the CDR3 is TGTGCCAGCAGTTCCCGGGAGCCCCAGCATTTT.

V is TRBV28 and J is TRBJ2-3; 9 nucleotides match TRBD1. The V and J ends lost 3 bases and 2 bases, in that order; junction bases with no gene match: 6. The CDR3 covers 16 residues. CDR1 is MDHEN, CDR2 SYDVKM, per germline. This chain's CDR3 is CASSLPGTGYTDTQYF. The CDR3 DNA sequence: TGTGCCAGCAGTTTGCCCGGGACAGGGTACACAGATACGCAGTATTTT.

This chain joins TRBV4-1 and TRBJ2-7; 8 nucleotides match TRBD2. This CDR3 has 17 residues. Germline CDR1 MGHRA, CDR2 YSYEKL. With V trimmed by 0 bases and J by 4 bases, 11 bases remained unmatched. The chain's CDR3 is CASSQDLTRGRRYEQYF. CDR3 bases: TGCGCCAGCAGCCAAGATCTTACACGCGGGAGGCGGTACGAGCAGTACTTC.

The rearrangement uses TRBV29-1 and TRBJ2-1; the match to TRBD2 covers 11 bases. The CDR3 spans 15 residues. Germline CDR1 reads SQVTM; CDR2 reads ANQGSEA. V lost 1 base to trimming and J lost 2 bases; unmatched junction nucleotides: 1. The CDR3 bases are TGCAGCGTTGAAGGTAGCGGGAGGGCCTACAATGAGCAGTTCTTC. Translated, it gives CSVEGSGRAYNEQFF.

The gene calls are TRBV9 and TRBJ1-3; 7 bases are shared with TRBD1. V shed 0 bases and J 7 bases; nucleotides not matched to a gene: 4. This CDR3 region has 14 residues. Germline V CDR1 and CDR2: SGDLS, YYNGEE. The CDR3 DNA follows: TGTGCCAGCAGCGTAGCAGCAGGGGGGAACACCATATATTTT. Protein sequence: CASSVAAGGNTIYF.

The chain carries TRBV4-1 and TRBJ2-5; TRBD2 aligns across 12 bases. The CDR3 is 17 amino acids. Per germline, CDR1 MGHRA and CDR2 YSYEKL. The V and J ends lost 0 bases and 5 bases, in that order; junction bases with no gene match: 7. In DNA, the CDR3 is TGCGCCAGCAGCCAAGATCAAGCCCTAGCGGGAGGGGAGACCCAGTACTTC. This translates into CASSQDQALAGGETQYF.

The rearrangement links TRBV7-2 to TRBJ1-4; D gene uncertain. V was clipped by 4 bases and J by 4 bases, with 10 bases between them. Germline V gene lookup returns CDR1 SGHTA and CDR2 FQGNSA. CDR3 length equals 14 residues. DNA of the CDR3: TGTGCCAGCAGCTCCCGGTCCGGTAATGAAAAACTGTTTTTT. This sequence encodes CASSSRSGNEKLFF.

On this clone itself: The junction departs from germline at one end; a sequencing error may be responsible. This chain joins TRBV5-1 and TRBJ2-5; 13 positions match TRBD2. Germline CDR1 and CDR2: SGHRS and YFSETQ. This CDR3 contains 19 residues. In DNA, the CDR3 is TGCGCCAGCAGCTTGGGACTAGCGGGAGGAGAGGGCTCGGGGGAGATCCAGTACTTC. Its translation: CASSLGLAGGEGSGEIQYF. The variable domain in full, completed from reference TRBV5-1 and TRBJ2-5, reads KAGVTQTPRYLIKTRGQQVTLSCSPISGHRSVSWYQQTPGQGLQFLFEYFSETQRNKGNFPGRFSGRQFSNSRSEMNVSTLELGDSALYLCASSLGLAGGEGSGEIQYFGPGTRLLVL.

Concerning this clone itself: One junction end does not reproduce the germline sequence, and a read error may be involved. The rearrangement links TRBV7-7 to TRBJ2-3, with 8 bases identical to TRBD2. The CDR3 covers 14 residues. Germline CDR1 SSHAT, CDR2 FNYEAQ (reference sequence). The CDR3 loop is CASSLDAGGDTQYF. The CDR3 DNA sequence: TGTGCTAGCAGCCTAGACGCGGGAGGAGATACGCAGTATTTT.

V is TRBV5-1 and J is TRBJ2-1; tentatively, D is TRBD1 (6 bases). Per the germline V gene, CDR1 is SGHRS and CDR2 is YFSETQ. The V and J ends lost 5 bases and 1 base respectively, with 13 bases between them. The CDR3 consists of 15 residues. CDR3 loop: CASSAGGASYNEQFF. CDR3 nucleotides: TGCGCCAGCAGTGCTGGGGGCGCGTCCTACAATGAGCAGTTCTTC. Supplemented by reference TRBV5-1 and TRBJ2-1, the full variable domain reads KAGVTQTPRYLIKTRGQQVTLSCSPISGHRSVSWYQQTPGQGLQFLFEYFSETQRNKGNFPGRFSGRQFSNSRSEMNVSTLELGDSALYLCASSAGGASYNEQFFGPGTRLTVL.

The chain links TRBV9 to TRBJ2-7; D perhaps matches TRBD1 (5 bases). Germline V gene data show CDR1 as SGDLS and CDR2 as YYNGEE. The CDR3 is made up of 14 amino acids. Trimming took off 0 bases at V and 2 bases at J, with 9 bases between the two ends. CDR3 region: CASSVADSPYEQYF. As DNA, the CDR3 is TGTGCCAGCAGCGTAGCAGACAGTCCCTACGAGCAGTACTTC.

V gene TRBV4-1 combines with J gene TRBJ1-5; TRBD1 aligns across 7 bases. Germline V lookup: CDR1 MGHRA, CDR2 YSYEKL. The CDR3 length is 19 residues. The V segment lost 2 bases and the J segment 0 bases; nucleotides outside the gene matches: 13. CDR3 nucleotides: TGCGCCAGCAGCCAACGTTACGGGACAGCGGCGCGTAGCAATCAGCCCCAGCATTTT. It translates to CASSQRYGTAARSNQPQHF.

The chain couples TRBV13 to TRBJ2-2; 8 bases line up with TRBD1. The V gene's germline CDR1 is PRHDT and CDR2 FYEKMQ (reference sequence). This CDR3 has 13 residues. V lost 5 bases to trimming and J lost 6 bases; unmatched junction nucleotides: 2. CDR3 sequence (DNA): TGTGCCAGCAGCCCACAGGGGGCCGGGGAGCTGTTTTTT. It yields the protein CASSPQGAGELFF.

This clone was observed once. The V gene is TRBV29-1, the J gene TRBJ2-3, with D possibly being TRBD2 (7 bases). Germline V gene sequence: CDR1 SQVTM, CDR2 ANQGSEA. The germline V and J ends were trimmed by 2 bases and 5 bases, with 11 bases remaining between them. This CDR3 has 13 amino acids. CDR3 DNA: TGCAGCGTTGAAAGGGGGGGGGAAGATACGCAGTATTTT. Its translation: CSVERGGEDTQYF.

V gene TRBV28 combines with J gene TRBJ2-2, with D uncertain. Germline values: CDR1 MDHEN, CDR2 SYDVKM. This CDR3 contains 13 residues. With 2 bases removed from V and 2 bases from J, the gap between germline ends came to 3 bases. The CDR3 loop is CASSLGNTGELFF. Here the CDR3 DNA reads TGTGCCAGCAGTTTAGGAAACACCGGGGAGCTGTTTTTT.

This clone was picked up one time. The chain is built from TRBV6-6 and TRBJ2-6; D is uncertain. Germline V gives CDR1 MNHNY, CDR2 SVGAGI (reference sequence). V lost 6 bases, J lost 0 bases, and 9 bases lay in between. CDR3 length equals 15 residues. CDR3 sequence reads: CASRDYPSGANVLTF. The CDR3 DNA sequence: TGTGCCAGCAGAGATTACCCCTCTGGGGCCAACGTCCTGACTTTC.

The rearrangement links TRBV18 to TRBJ2-7, with no clear D. The CDR3 totals 14 residues. The V gene's germline CDR1 is KGHSH and CDR2 LQKENI. With 0 bases removed from V and 2 bases from J, the gap between germline ends came to 8 bases. As DNA, the CDR3 is TGTGCCAGCTCACCACCGGGCAGGACCTACGAGCAGTACTTC. It specifies CASSPPGRTYEQYF.

The chain carries TRBV19 and TRBJ2-1; TRBD1 matches at 7 bases. Per the germline V gene, CDR1 is LNHDA and CDR2 is SQIVND (reference sequence). CDR3 length: 14 amino acids. J was trimmed by 4 bases and V by 5 bases; bases with no gene match: 5. The CDR3 sequence: CASSDGTVYNEQFF. Here the CDR3 DNA reads TGTGCCAGTAGTGACGGGACAGTATACAATGAGCAGTTCTTC.

V and J are TRBV5-4 and TRBJ2-3, with 8 bases identical to TRBD1. With V trimmed by 10 bases and J by 0 bases, 4 bases remained unmatched. CDR3 length: 13 amino acids. Germline CDR1 reads SGHNT; CDR2 reads YYREEE (reference sequence). Here the CDR3 reads CASQGASTDTQYF. Here the CDR3 DNA reads TGTGCCTCCCAGGGGGCAAGCACAGATACGCAGTATTTT.

Only a few counts were recorded for this clone. This chain joins TRBV19 and TRBJ2-1, with 12 positions matching TRBD1. Germline CDR1 LNHDA, CDR2 SQIVND (reference sequence). The CDR3 has 15 residues. With 10 bases clipped from V and 8 bases from J, the junction kept 12 bases outside the gene matches. In nucleotides, the CDR3 is TGTGCCACTCGTGGCGGGACAGGGGGCAATCATGAGCAGTTCTTC. Its translation: CATRGGTGGNHEQFF.